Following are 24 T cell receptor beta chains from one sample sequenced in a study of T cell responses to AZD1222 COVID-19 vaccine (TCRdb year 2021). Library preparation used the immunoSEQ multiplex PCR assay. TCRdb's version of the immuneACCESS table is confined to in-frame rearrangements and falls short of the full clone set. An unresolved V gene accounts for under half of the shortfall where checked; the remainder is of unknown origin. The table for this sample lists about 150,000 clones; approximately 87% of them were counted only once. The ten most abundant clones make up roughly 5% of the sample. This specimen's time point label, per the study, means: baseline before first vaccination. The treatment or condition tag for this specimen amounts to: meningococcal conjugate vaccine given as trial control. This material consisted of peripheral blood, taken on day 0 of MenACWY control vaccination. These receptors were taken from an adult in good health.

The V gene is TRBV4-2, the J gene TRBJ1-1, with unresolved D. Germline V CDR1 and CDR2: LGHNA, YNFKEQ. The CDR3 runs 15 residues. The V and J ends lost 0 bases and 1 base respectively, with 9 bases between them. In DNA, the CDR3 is TGTGCCAGCAGCCAAGATTGGCGGCAGAACACTGAAGCTTTCTTT. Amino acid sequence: CASSQDWRQNTEAFF.

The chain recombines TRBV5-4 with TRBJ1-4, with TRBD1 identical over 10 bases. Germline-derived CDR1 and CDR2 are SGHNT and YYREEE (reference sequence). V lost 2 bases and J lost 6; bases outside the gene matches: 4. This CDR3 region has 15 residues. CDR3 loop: CASSFRDRGHEKLFF. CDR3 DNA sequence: TGTGCCAGCAGCTTCCGGGACAGGGGTCATGAAAAACTGTTTTTT. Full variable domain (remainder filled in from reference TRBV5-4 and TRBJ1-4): ETGVTQSPTHLIKTRGQQVTLRCSSQSGHNTVSWYQQALGQGPQFIFQYYREEENGRGNFPPRFSGLQFPNYSSELNVNALELDDSALYLCASSFRDRGHEKLFFGSGTQLSVL.

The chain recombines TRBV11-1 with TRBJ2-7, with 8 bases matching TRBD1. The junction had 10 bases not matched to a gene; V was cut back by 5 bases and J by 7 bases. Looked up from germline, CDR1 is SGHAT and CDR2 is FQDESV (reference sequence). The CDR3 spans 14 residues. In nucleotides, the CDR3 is TGTGCCAGCAGCCACCGACAGGGGTCGGGGGAGCAGTACTTC. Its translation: CASSHRQGSGEQYF.

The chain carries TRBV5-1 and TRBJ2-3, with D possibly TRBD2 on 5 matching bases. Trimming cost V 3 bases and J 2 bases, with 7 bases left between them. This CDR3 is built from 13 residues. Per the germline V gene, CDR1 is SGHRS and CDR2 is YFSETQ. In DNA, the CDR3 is TGCGCCAGCAGCTCGGGGTTCACAGATACGCAGTATTTT. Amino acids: CASSSGFTDTQYF.

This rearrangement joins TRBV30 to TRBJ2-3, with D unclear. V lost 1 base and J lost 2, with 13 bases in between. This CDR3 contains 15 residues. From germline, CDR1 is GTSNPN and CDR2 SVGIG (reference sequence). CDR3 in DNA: TGTGCCTGGAGTGGAATGTCGGTTCTCACAGATACGCAGTATTTT. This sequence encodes CAWSGMSVLTDTQYF.

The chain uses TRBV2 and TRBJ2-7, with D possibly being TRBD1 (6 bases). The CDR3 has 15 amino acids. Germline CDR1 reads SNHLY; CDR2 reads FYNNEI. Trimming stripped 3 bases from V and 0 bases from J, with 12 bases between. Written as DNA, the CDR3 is TGTGCCAGCAGTGACTTGGGGGACACCTCCTACGAGCAGTACTTC. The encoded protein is CASSDLGDTSYEQYF.

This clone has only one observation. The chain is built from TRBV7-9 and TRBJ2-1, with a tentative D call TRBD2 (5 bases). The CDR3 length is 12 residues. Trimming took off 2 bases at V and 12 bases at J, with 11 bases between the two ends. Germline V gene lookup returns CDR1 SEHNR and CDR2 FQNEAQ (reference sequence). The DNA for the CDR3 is TGTGCCAGCAGCTTATTGGAGGCAGGGCAGTTCTTC. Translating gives CASSLLEAGQFF.

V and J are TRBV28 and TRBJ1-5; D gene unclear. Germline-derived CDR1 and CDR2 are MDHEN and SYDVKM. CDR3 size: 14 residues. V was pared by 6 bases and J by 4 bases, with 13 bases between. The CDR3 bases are TGTGCCAGCAGCCCCTCACTAGGGAATCAGCCCCAGCATTTT. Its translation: CASSPSLGNQPQHF.

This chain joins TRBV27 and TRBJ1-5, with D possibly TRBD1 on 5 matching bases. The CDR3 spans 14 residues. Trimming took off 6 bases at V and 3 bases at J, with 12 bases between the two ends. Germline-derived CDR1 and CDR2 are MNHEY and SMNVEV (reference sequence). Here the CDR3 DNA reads TGTGCCAGCAGCGGGGGACCGATCAATCAGCCCCAGCATTTT. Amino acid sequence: CASSGGPINQPQHF.

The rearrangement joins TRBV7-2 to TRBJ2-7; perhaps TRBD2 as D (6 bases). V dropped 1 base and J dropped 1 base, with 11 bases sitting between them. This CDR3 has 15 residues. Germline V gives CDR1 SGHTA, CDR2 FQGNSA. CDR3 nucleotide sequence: TGTGCCAGCAGCTTAGTGGTAGCGGATTCCTACGAGCAGTACTTC. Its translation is CASSLVVADSYEQYF.

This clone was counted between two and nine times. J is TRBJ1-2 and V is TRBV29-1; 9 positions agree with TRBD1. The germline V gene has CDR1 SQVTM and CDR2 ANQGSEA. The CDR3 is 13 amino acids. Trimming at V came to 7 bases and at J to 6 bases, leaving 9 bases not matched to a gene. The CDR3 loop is CSAPVGTGNGYTF. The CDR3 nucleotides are TGCAGCGCCCCAGTCGGGACAGGGAATGGCTACACCTTC.

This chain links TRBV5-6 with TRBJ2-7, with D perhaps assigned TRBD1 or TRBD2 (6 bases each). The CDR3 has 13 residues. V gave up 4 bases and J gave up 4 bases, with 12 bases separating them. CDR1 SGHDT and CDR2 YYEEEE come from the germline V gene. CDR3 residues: CASSPEGGYEQYV. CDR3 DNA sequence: TGTGCCAGCAGCCCGGAGGGGGGATACGAGCAGTACGTC.

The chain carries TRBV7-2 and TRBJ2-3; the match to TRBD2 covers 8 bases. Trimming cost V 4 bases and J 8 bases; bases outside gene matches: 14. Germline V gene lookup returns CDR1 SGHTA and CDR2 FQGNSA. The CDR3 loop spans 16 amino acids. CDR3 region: CASSSYQLILAATQYF. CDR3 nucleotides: TGTGCCAGCAGCTCATACCAATTGATACTAGCGGCTACGCAGTATTTT.

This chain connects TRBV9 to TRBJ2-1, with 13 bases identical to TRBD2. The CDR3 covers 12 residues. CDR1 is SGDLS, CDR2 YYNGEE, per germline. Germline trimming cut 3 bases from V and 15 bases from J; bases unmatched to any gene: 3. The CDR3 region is CASSGTSGRTFF. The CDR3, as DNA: TGTGCCAGCAGCGGGACTAGCGGGAGAACGTTCTTC.

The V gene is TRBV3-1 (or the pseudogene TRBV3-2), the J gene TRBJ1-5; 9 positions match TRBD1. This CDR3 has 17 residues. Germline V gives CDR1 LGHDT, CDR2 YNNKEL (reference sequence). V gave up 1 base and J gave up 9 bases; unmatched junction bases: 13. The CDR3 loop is CASSQVVLGQGLWPQHF. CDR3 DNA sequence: TGTGCCAGCAGCCAAGTGGTCTTGGGACAGGGTCTGTGGCCCCAGCATTTT.

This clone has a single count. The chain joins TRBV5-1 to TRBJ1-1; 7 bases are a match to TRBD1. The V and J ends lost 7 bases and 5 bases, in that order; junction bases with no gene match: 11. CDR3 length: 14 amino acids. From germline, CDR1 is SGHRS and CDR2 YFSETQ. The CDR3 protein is CASRSGRGQTEAFF. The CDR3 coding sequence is TGCGCCAGCCGGAGTGGGAGGGGGCAAACTGAAGCTTTCTTT.

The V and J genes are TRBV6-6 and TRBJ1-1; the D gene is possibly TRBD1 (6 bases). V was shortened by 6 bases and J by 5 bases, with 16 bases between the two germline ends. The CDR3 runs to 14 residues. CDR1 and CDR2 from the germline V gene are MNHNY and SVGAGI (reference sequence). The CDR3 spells CASSPGGAGTEAFF. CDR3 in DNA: TGTGCCAGCAGCCCGGGGGGGGCGGGGACTGAAGCTTTCTTT.

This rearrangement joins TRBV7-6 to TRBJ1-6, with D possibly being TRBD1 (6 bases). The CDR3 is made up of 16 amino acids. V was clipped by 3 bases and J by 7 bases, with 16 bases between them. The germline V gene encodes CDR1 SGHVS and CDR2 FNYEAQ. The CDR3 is CASSLGGQGRNSPLHF. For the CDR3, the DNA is TGTGCCAGCAGCTTGGGGGGGCAGGGGAGAAATTCACCCCTCCACTTT.

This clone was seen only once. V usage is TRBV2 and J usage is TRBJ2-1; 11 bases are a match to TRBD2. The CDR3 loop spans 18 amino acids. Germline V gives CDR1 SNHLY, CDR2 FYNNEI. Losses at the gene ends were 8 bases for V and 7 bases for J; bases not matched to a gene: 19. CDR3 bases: TGTGCCAGCCGACCTAGCGGGGGGTTTTTGTGTGTGCGGAATGAGCAGTTCTTC. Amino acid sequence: CASRPSGGFLCVRNEQFF.

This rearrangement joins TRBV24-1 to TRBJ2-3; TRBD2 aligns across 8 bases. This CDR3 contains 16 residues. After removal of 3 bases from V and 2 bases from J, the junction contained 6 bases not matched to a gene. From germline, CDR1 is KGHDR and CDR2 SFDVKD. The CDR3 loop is CATSDTTSEVTDTQYF. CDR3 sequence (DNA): TGTGCCACCAGTGATACGACTAGCGAGGTCACAGATACGCAGTATTTT.

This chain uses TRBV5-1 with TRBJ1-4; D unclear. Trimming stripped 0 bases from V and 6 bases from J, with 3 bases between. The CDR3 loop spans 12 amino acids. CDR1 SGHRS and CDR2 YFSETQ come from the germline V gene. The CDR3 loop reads CASSLEDEKLFF. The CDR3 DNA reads TGCGCCAGCAGCTTGGAGGATGAAAAACTGTTTTTT.

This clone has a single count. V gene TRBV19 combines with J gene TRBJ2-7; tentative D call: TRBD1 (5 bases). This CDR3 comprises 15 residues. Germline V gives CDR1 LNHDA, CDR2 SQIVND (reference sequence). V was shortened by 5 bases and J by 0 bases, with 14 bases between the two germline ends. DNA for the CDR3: TGTGCCAGTAGTCAGAGACAGACCAGCTCCTACGAGCAGTACTTC. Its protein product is CASSQRQTSSYEQYF.

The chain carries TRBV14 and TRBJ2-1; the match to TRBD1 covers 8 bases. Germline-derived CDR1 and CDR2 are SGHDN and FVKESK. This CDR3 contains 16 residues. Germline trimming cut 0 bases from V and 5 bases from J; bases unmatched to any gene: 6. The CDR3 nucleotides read TGTGCCAGCAGCCAAGATTTGGGACAGGTACACAATGAGCAGTTCTTC. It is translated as CASSQDLGQVHNEQFF.

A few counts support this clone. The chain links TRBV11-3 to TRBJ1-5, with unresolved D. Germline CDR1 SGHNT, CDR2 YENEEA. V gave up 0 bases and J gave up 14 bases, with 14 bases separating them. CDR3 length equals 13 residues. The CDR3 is CASSLEMGGSKHF. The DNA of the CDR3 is TGTGCCAGCAGCTTAGAGATGGGCGGATCGAAGCATTTT.